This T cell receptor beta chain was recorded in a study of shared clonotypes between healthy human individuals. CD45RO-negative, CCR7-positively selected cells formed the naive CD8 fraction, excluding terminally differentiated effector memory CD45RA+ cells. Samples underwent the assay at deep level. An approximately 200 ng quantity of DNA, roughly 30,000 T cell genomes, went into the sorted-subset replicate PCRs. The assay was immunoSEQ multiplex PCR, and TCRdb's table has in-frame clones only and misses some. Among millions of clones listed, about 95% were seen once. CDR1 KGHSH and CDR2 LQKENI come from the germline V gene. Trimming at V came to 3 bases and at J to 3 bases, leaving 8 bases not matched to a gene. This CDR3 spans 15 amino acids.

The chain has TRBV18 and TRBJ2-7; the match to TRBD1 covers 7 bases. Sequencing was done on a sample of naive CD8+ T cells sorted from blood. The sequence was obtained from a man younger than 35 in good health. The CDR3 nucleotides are TGTGCCAGCTCACCCGCAGGGGGTTCGGTCTACGAGCAGTACTTC. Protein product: CASSPAGGSVYEQYF.